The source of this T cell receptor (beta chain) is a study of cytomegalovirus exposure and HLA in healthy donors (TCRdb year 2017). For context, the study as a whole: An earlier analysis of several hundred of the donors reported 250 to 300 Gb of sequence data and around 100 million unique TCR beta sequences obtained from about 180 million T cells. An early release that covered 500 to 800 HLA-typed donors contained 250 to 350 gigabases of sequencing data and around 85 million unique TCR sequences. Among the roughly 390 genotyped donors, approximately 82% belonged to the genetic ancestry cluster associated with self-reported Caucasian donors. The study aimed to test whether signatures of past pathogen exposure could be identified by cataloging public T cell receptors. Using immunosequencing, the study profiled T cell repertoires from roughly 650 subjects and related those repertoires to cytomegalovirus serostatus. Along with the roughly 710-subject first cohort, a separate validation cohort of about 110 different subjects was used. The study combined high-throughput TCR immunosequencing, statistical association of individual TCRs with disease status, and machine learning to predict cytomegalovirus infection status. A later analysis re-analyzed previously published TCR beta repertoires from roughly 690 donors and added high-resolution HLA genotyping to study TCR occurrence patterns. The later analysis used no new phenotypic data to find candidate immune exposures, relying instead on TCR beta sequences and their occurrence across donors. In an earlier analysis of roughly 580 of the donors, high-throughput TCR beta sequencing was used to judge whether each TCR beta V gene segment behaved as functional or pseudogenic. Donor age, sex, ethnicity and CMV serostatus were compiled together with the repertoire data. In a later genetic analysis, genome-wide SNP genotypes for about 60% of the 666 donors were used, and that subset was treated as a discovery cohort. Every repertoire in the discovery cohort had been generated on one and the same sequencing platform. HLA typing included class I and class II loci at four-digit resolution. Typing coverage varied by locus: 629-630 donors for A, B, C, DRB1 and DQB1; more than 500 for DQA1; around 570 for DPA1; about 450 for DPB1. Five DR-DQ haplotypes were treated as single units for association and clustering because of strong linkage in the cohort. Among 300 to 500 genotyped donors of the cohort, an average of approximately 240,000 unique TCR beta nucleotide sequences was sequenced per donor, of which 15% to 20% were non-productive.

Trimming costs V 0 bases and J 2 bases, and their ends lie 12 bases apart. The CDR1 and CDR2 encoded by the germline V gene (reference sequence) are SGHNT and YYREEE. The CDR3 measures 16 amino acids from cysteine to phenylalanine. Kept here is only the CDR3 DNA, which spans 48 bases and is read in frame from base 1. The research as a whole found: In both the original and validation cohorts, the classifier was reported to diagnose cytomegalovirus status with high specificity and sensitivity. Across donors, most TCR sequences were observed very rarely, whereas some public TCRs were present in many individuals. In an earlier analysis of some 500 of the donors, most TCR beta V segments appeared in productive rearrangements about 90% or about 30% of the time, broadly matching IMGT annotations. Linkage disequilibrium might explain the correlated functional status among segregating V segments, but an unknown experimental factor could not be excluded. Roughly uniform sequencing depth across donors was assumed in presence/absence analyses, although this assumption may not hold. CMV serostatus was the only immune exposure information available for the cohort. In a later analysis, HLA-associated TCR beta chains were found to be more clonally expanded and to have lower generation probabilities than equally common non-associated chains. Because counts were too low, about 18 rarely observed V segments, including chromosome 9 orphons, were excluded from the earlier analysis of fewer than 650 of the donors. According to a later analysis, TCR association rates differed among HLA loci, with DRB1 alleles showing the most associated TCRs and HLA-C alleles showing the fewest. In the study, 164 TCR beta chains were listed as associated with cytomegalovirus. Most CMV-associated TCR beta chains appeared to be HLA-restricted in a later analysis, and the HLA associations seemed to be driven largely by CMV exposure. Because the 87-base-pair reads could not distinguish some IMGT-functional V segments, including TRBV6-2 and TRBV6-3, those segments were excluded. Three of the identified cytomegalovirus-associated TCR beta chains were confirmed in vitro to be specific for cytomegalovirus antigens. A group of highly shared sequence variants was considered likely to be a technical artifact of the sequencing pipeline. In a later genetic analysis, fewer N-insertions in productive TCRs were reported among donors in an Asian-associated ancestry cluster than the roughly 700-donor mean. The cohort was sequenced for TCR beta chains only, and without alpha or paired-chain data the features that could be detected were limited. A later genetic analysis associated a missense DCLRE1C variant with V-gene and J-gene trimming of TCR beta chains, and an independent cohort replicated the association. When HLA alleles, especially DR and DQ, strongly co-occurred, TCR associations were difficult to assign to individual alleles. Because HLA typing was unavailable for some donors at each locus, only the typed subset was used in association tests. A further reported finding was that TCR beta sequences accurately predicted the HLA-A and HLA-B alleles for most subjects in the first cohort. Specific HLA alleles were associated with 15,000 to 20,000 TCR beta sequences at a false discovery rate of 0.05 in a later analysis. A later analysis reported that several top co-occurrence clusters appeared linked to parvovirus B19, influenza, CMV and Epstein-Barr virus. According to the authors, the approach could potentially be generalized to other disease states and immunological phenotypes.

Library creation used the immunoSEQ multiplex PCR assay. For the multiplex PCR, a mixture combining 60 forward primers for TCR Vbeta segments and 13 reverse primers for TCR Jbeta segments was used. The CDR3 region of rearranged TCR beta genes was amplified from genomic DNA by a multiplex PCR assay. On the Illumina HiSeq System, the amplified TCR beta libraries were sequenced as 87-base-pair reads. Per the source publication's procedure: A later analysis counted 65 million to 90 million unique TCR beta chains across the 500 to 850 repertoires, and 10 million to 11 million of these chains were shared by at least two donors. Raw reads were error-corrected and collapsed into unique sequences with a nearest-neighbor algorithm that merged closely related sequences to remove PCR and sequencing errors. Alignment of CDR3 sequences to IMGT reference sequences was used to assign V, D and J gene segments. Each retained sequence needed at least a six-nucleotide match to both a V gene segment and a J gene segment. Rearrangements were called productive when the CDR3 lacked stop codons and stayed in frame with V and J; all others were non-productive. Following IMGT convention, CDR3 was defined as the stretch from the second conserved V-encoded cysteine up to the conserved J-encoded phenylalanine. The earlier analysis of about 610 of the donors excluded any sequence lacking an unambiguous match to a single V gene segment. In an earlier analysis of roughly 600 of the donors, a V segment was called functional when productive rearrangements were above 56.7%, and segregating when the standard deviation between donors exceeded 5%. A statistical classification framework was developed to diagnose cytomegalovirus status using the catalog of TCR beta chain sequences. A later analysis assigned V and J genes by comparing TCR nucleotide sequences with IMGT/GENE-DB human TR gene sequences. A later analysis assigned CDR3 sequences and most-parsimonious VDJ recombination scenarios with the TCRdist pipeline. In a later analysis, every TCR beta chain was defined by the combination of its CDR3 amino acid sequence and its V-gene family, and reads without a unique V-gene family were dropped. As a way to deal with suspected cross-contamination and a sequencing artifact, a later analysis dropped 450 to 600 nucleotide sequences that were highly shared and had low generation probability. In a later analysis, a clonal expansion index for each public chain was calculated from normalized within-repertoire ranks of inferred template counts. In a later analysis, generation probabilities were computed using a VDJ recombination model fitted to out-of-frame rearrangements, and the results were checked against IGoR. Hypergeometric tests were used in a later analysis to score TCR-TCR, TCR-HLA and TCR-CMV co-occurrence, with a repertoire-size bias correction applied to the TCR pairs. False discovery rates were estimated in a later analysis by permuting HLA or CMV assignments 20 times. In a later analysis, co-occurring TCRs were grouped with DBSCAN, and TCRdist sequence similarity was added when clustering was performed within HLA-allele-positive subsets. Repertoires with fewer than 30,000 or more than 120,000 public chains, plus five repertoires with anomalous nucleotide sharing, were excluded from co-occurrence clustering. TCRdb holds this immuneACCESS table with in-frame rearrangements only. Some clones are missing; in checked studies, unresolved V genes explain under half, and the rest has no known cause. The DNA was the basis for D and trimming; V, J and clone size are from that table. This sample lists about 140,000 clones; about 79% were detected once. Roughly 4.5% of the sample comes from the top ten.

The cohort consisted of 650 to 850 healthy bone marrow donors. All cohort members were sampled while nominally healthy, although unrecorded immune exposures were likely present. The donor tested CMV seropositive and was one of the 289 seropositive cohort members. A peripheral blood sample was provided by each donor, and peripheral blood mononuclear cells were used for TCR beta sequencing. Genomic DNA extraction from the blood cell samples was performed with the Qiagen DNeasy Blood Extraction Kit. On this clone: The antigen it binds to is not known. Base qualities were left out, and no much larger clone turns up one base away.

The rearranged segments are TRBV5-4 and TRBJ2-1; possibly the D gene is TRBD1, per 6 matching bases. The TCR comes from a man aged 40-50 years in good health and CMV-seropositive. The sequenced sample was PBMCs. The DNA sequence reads TGTGCCAGCAGCTTGGGAGGGGGAGCCACCTACAATGAGCAGTTCTTC. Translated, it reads CASSLGGGATYNEQFF.